This note documents a single TCR beta chain sequence. Its antigen is not identified. The V and J ends lost 0 bases and 11 bases respectively, with 13 bases between them. Per the germline V gene, CDR1 is SGHAT and CDR2 is FQNNGV. The CDR3 has 13 residues. In TCRdb, the reads were re-called with MiXCR into one record per CDR3 protein. Here the sample spans more than 60,000 distinct CDR3 sequences, about 50% being singletons. This entry is derived from a study of type 1 regulatory T cells. Sequenced material: cultured non-Tr1 T cells, either the whole culture or a sorted T cell fraction (not recorded which). The chain carries TRBV11-2 and TRBJ1-1; D unclear. This TCR was sampled from a human donor in good health. CDR3 nucleotides: TGTGCCAGCAGCTTAGATCGCTTGGAATGGGCTTTCTTT. Protein sequence: CASSLDRLEWAFF.